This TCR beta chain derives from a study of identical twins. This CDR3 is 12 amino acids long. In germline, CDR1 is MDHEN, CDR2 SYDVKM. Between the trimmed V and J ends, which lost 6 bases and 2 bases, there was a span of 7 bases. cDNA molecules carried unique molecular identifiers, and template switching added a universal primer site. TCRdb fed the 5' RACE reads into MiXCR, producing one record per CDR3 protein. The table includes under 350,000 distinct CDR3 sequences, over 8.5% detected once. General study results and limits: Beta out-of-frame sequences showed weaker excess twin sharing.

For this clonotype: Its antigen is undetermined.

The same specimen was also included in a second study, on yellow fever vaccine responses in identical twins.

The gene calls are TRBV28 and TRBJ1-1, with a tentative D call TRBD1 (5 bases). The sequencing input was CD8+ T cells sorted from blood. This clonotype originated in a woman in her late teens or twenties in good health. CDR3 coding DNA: TGTGCCAGCAGGGACACCAACACTGAAGCTTTCTTT. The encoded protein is CASRDTNTEAFF. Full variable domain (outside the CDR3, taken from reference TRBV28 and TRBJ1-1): DVKVTQSSRYLVKRTGEKVFLECVQDMDHENMFWYRQDPGLGLRLIYFSYDVKMKEKGDIPEGYSVSREKKERFSLILESASTNQTSMYLCASRDTNTEAFFGQGTRLTVV.